The 8 T cell receptor beta chains below all came from one sample that was sequenced in a study of metastatic and nonmetastatic thyroid tumors. All patients reached thyroid surgery having received no treatment beforehand. TCRdb re-analyzed the PCR reads through MiXCR. Among some 93,000 clones listed, roughly 13% were seen once. Sequenced sample: blood. The receptors stem from a female donor with papillary thyroid cancer or a benign thyroid nodule (not recorded which). Some clones in this sample may be carry-over from other donors' samples.

This clone occurred a few times. The sample has other DNA sequences that encode this CDR3 too. The rearrangement links TRBV28 to TRBJ2-7; D perhaps matches TRBD2 (5 bases). The germline gives CDR1 MDHEN, CDR2 SYDVKM. This CDR3 contains 18 residues. Trimming left V 4 bases short and J 2 bases short, with 24 bases between. CDR3 nucleotides: TGTGCCAGCAGTTCCCCCTTGGACGGCGGGCCCCCTCCCTACGAGCAGTACTTC. Protein sequence: CASSSPLDGGPPPYEQYF.

This clone was seen repeatedly, ten times or more. The V call is TRBV20-1, the J call TRBJ2-7; the D gene is possibly TRBD2 (6 bases). Trimming cost V 6 bases and J 5 bases, with 17 bases left between them. The germline V gene encodes CDR1 DFQATT and CDR2 SNEGSKA (reference sequence). This CDR3 is 13 amino acids long. The CDR3: CSARGTSAHEQYF. The CDR3 DNA is TGCAGTGCGCGGGGCACATCGGCCCACGAGCAGTACTTC.

The CDR3 is CASSQEWDGGNTIYF. The DNA for the CDR3 is TGTGCCAGCAGCCAAGAGTGGGACGGTGGAAACACCATATATTTT. The chain carries TRBV3-1 and TRBJ1-3, with D perhaps matching TRBD1 (5 bases). The CDR3 has 15 amino acids. Trimming removed 0 bases from V and 3 bases from J, with 9 bases in between. Germline CDR1 is LGHDT and CDR2 is YNNKEL (reference sequence).

Details on this clone: A much larger clone sits a single nucleotide away, making a read error possible. In the same sample, other DNA sequences code for this CDR3. The chain couples TRBV5-1 to TRBJ2-2, with 8 nucleotides matching TRBD2. This CDR3 comprises 15 residues. Germline V gene lookup returns CDR1 SGHRS and CDR2 YFSETQ. Here the CDR3 reads CASSPGGTHTGELFF. CDR3 DNA sequence: TGCGCCAGCAGCCCGGGGGGGACCCACACCGGGGAGTTGTTTTTT.

Notes on this clone: Being one base from a much bigger clone, this may be a read error. The chain couples TRBV6-4 to TRBJ2-5, with 7 bases that match TRBD2. Germline V gene data show CDR1 as MRHNA and CDR2 as SNTAGT. After removal of 6 bases from V and 2 bases from J, the junction contained 15 bases not matched to a gene. The length of the CDR3 is 17 residues. In DNA, the CDR3 is TGTGCCAGCAGCCCGGAGAGTGGGGGGGATGGTCAAGAGACCCAGTACTTC. Encoded protein: CASSPESGGDGQETQYF.

In this sample, this clone turned up many times. The genes are TRBV15 and TRBJ2-5; no firm D call. Trimming pared 3 bases from V and 1 base from J, leaving 6 bases between. This CDR3 contains 13 residues. In germline, CDR1 is LNHNV, CDR2 YYDKDF (reference sequence). CDR3 DNA sequence: TGTGCCACCAGCAGCCAGACCCAAGAGACCCAGTACTTC. Encoded protein: CATSSQTQETQYF.

The rearrangement joins TRBV5-1 to TRBJ2-7, with a weak D call TRBD1 (6 bases). Germline V lookup: CDR1 SGHRS, CDR2 YFSETQ. Trimming cost V 3 bases and J 1 base, with 14 bases left between them. CDR3 length: 15 residues. The CDR3 spells CASSSRTVSSYEQYF. The DNA of the CDR3 is TGCGCCAGCAGCTCGCGGACAGTGTCGTCCTACGAGCAGTACTTC.

This clone was seen ten or more times. The CDR3 coding sequence is TGTGCCAGTAGTGTGCTAGCGGCTAGCACAGATACGCAGTATTTT. This gives the protein CASSVLAASTDTQYF. The rearrangement links TRBV19 to TRBJ2-3, with TRBD2 identical over 7 bases. CDR1 is LNHDA and CDR2 is SQIVND in the germline V gene (reference sequence). The length of the CDR3 is 15 residues. Trimming at V came to 5 bases and at J to 0 bases, leaving 5 bases not matched to a gene.